These 26 T cell receptor beta chains share one sample of origin, sequenced in a study of early T cells in non-severe SARS-CoV-2 infection. TCRdb reprocessed the 5' RACE reads with MiXCR, giving one entry per CDR3 protein. There are about 110,000 distinct CDR3 sequences in the sample; around 10% occur only once, and 6.5% to 8% lies in the top ten. Material for sequencing was whole blood. Receptors were obtained from an adult who was a healthcare worker with PCR-confirmed SARS-CoV-2 infection or an uninfected control (not recorded which).

This clonotype has only a few counts. The chain combines TRBV15 with TRBJ1-6; D possibly corresponds to TRBD1 (6 bases). The CDR3 has 16 amino acids. Germline loops: CDR1 LNHNV, CDR2 YYDKDF (reference sequence). Trimming took off 1 base at V and 7 bases at J, with 14 bases between the two ends. The CDR3 region has the DNA TGTGCCACCAGCAGAGGGAGAGGGGGTGCAAATTCACCCCTCCACTTT. Amino acid sequence: CATSRGRGGANSPLHF.

The V and J genes are TRBV7-8 and TRBJ2-5; tentatively, D is TRBD1 (5 bases). The CDR3 spans 16 residues. The germline gives CDR1 SGHVS, CDR2 FQNEAQ. Trimming removed 3 bases at V and 2 bases at J, with 16 bases between. CDR3 sequence (DNA): TGTGCCAGCAGCTTCCTCAGGCGGACATTACAAGAGACCCAGTACTTC. This encodes CASSFLRRTLQETQYF.

This clonotype is deemed medium-sized (0.01 to 0.1%). The chain has TRBV12-3 or TRBV12-4 and TRBJ2-3; D call uncertain. The CDR3 loop spans 11 amino acids. Trimming took 5 bases from V and 6 from J, leaving 6 bases between them. CDR3 nucleotides: TGTGCCAGCAGTCCGAGGGATACGCAGTATTTT. As protein: CASSPRDTQYF.

Ten or more counts support this clonotype. This chain joins TRBV13 and TRBJ2-3; D is undetermined. Trimming took off 3 bases at V and 2 bases at J, with 9 bases between the two ends. Germline V gives CDR1 PRHDT, CDR2 FYEKMQ (reference sequence). The CDR3 has 14 amino acids. The DNA of the CDR3 is TGTGCCAGCAGCTTCGAGCCCTACACAGATACGCAGTATTTT. Its translation is CASSFEPYTDTQYF.

This chain connects TRBV5-1 to TRBJ2-5, with D unresolved. The CDR3 has 15 amino acids. Trimming pared 0 bases from V and 5 bases from J, leaving 14 bases between. Looked up from germline, CDR1 is SGHRS and CDR2 is YFSETQ. CDR3 bases: TGCGCCAGCAGCTTGGGACGGCAAGAGTGGGAGACCCAGTACTTC. This gives the protein CASSLGRQEWETQYF.

As regards this clonotype: Being one base from a much bigger clone, this may be a read error. The conserved phenylalanine or tryptophan is not found at the CDR3 terminus, so this likely reflects a read error. This chain uses TRBV6-2 or TRBV6-3 with TRBJ1-5; D is unresolved. This CDR3 spans 13 amino acids. Germline-derived CDR1 and CDR2 are MNHEY and SVGEGT. Trimming removed 2 bases from V and 5 bases from J, with 7 bases in between. The CDR3 coding sequence is TGTGCCAGCAGTTACATGGGGTATCAGCCCCAGCATTCT. Translated, it gives CASSYMGYQPQHS.

This clonotype was seen at least ten times. The chain couples TRBV7-8 to TRBJ2-7, with 8 bases fitting TRBD1. V was pared by 1 base and J by 7 bases, with 9 bases of the junction left unmatched. The CDR3 runs 15 residues. Germline CDR1 SGHVS, CDR2 FQNEAQ. In DNA, the CDR3 is TGTGCCAGCAGCTTAGTCGCGACAGGGGTTTGGGAGCAGTACTTC. It yields the protein CASSLVATGVWEQYF.

The gene calls are TRBV28 and TRBJ1-2; D unresolved. Germline V gives CDR1 MDHEN, CDR2 SYDVKM. This CDR3 is built from 11 residues. Trimming left V 4 bases short and J 5 bases short, with 5 bases between. CDR3: CASSSRYGYTF. The CDR3 nucleotides read TGTGCCAGCAGTTCCCGTTATGGCTACACCTTC.

CDR3 region: CASSYSTGPGAFF. Written as DNA, the CDR3 is TGTGCCAGCAGTTACTCCACCGGACCGGGAGCTTTCTTT. The J gene is TRBJ1-1, the V gene TRBV6-5; D unclear. The CDR3 has 13 residues. The germline V gene has CDR1 MNHEY and CDR2 SVGAGI. Trimming took off 0 bases at V and 10 bases at J, with 12 bases between the two ends.

The chain carries TRBV28 and TRBJ2-7, with 8 nucleotides matching TRBD1. This CDR3 has 14 amino acids. With 5 bases clipped from V and 7 bases from J, the junction kept 10 bases outside the gene matches. CDR1 and CDR2 (germline): MDHEN, SYDVKM. The CDR3 loop is CASSRVFRDREQYF. The CDR3 DNA is TGTGCCAGCAGTAGAGTATTCCGGGACAGGGAGCAGTACTTC.

The gene calls are TRBV29-1 and TRBJ2-1; the match to TRBD1 covers 9 bases. Germline CDR1 and CDR2: SQVTM and ANQGSEA. The CDR3 has 13 residues. V trimming: 7 bases; J trimming: 8 bases; junction bases outside the gene matches: 9. The CDR3 region has the DNA TGCAGCGCCCGGACAGGGGCGAGGGATGAGCAGTTCTTC. The encoded protein is CSARTGARDEQFF.

This clonotype was observed a handful of times. The J gene is TRBJ2-5, the V gene TRBV7-9; maybe TRBD1 (5 bases). Germline CDR1 is SEHNR and CDR2 is FQNEAQ (reference sequence). Between the trimmed V and J ends, which lost 1 base and 2 bases, there was a span of 14 bases. CDR3 length equals 16 residues. The DNA for the CDR3 is TGTGCCAGCAGCTTAGGAGTGGGGCCAGCACAAGAGACCCAGTACTTC. This gives the protein CASSLGVGPAQETQYF.

The chain uses TRBV7-9 and TRBJ2-6; D call uncertain. This CDR3 is built from 18 residues. Germline V lookup: CDR1 SEHNR, CDR2 FQNEAQ (reference sequence). V was trimmed by 0 bases and J by 2 bases, leaving 14 bases between them. CDR3 DNA: TGTGCCAGCAGCTTAGCGAGGATCCCTAGGCCTGGGGCCAACGTCCTGACTTTC. The encoded protein is CASSLARIPRPGANVLTF.

The sample holds a few counts of this clonotype. This chain uses TRBV29-1 with TRBJ1-1, with no clear D. This CDR3 has 10 amino acids. V lost 5 bases and J 7 bases, leaving 8 bases between the germline ends. Per germline, CDR1 SQVTM and CDR2 ANQGSEA. In nucleotides, the CDR3 is TGCAGCGTTCCCGGCAATGAAGCTTTCTTT. This translates into CSVPGNEAFF.

This clonotype occurred a few times. In DNA form, the CDR3 reads TGTGCCAGCAGCTCGCAGGGGGGAACACCCGATACGCAGTATTTT. Translated, it gives CASSSQGGTPDTQYF. The chain recombines TRBV21-1 with TRBJ2-3; TRBD1 reflects the table's D call only, with no check against the DNA. TRBV21-1 is described as a pseudogene. CDR3 length: 15 residues.

This clonotype was recorded a few times. The gene calls are TRBV28 and TRBJ1-1; 7 nucleotides agree with TRBD1. V trimming: 1 base; J trimming: 11 bases; junction bases outside the gene matches: 10. Germline V CDR1 and CDR2: MDHEN, SYDVKM. The CDR3 runs to 14 residues. CDR3 DNA: TGTGCCAGCAGTTTATCCCTGGGGGACAGAGAGGCTTTCTTT. Translating gives CASSLSLGDREAFF.

This clonotype has a handful of counts. The chain joins TRBV27 to TRBJ2-3, with D perhaps matching TRBD1 or TRBD2 (5 bases each). The germline V gene has CDR1 MNHEY and CDR2 SMNVEV (reference sequence). The V gene lost 2 bases and the J gene lost 5 bases, with 17 bases spanning the gap. The CDR3 is made up of 16 amino acids. CDR3 region: CASSLRTPPAGDTQYF. For the CDR3, the DNA is TGTGCCAGCAGTTTACGGACACCACCGGCGGGAGATACGCAGTATTTT.

This clonotype was found many times. The chain joins TRBV12-3 or TRBV12-4 to TRBJ2-6, with D perhaps assigned TRBD1 or TRBD2 (5 bases each). V was cut by 5 bases and J by 5 bases, with 22 bases left in between. This CDR3 region has 18 residues. For the CDR3, the DNA is TGTGCCAGCAGTCCTTTCATCGGGGCGCGCTCAAGGGCCAACGTCCTGACTTTC. It yields the protein CASSPFIGARSRANVLTF.

As to this clonotype: A read error may account for a junction end that differs from germline. V is TRBV12-3 or TRBV12-4 and J is TRBJ1-4, with a tentative D call TRBD1 (5 bases). The CDR3 spans 13 residues. CDR3 loop: CASSFDNVGHQTF. The CDR3 nucleotides are TGTGCCAGCAGTTTCGATAACGTCGGACATCAGACCTTT.

The chain is built from TRBV20-1 and TRBJ2-7, with 8 bases lining up with TRBD1. Germline CDR1 is DFQATT and CDR2 is SNEGSKA (reference sequence). The V segment lost 5 bases and the J segment 5 bases; nucleotides outside the gene matches: 5. This CDR3 spans 12 amino acids. CDR3 protein: CSAQDRADEQYF. The CDR3 bases are TGCAGTGCTCAGGACAGGGCCGACGAGCAGTACTTC.

This clonotype was seen repeatedly, ten times or more. This chain uses TRBV12-3 or TRBV12-4 with TRBJ2-3, with 12 bases identical to TRBD2. The CDR3 is made up of 15 amino acids. After removal of 6 bases from V and 1 base from J, the junction contained 2 bases not matched to a gene. The CDR3 loop is CASRLAGGRTDTQYF. Here the CDR3 DNA reads TGTGCCAGCAGACTAGCGGGAGGCCGCACAGATACGCAGTATTTT.

The chain recombines TRBV12-3 or TRBV12-4 with TRBJ2-6; D is ambiguous. This CDR3 spans 15 amino acids. V dropped 6 bases and J dropped 4 bases, with 13 bases sitting between them. The CDR3 DNA reads as TGTGCCAGCAGCCATAGCATCCCCGGGGCCAACGTCCTGACTTTC. This codes for CASSHSIPGANVLTF.

CDR3 sequence: CASSHQAGGGADTQYF. CDR3 bases: TGTGCCAGCAGCCATCAAGCGGGAGGCGGTGCAGATACGCAGTATTTT. The rearrangement links TRBV11-2 to TRBJ2-3; 9 bases are a match to TRBD2. V lost 5 bases and J lost 4; bases outside the gene matches: 10. The CDR3 length is 16 residues. Per the germline V gene, CDR1 is SGHAT and CDR2 is FQNNGV.

This clonotype was observed a few times. It is likely a read error, because the conserved phenylalanine at the end of the CDR3 is missing. The rearrangement uses TRBV2 and TRBJ2-7, with 7 positions matching TRBD1. CDR3 length: 11 amino acids. Trimming cost V 8 bases and J 5 bases; bases outside gene matches: 3. Germline-derived CDR1 and CDR2 are SNHLY and FYNNEI. The CDR3 region is CASDRVNEQYS. Written as DNA, the CDR3 is TGTGCCAGCGACAGGGTTAACGAGCAGTACTCC.

This clonotype was counted ten times or more. This chain links TRBV19 with TRBJ1-5; D is uncertain. The CDR3 consists of 14 residues. Germline CDR1 is LNHDA and CDR2 is SQIVND (reference sequence). The ends were cut back, 3 bases at V and 5 bases at J, with 11 bases in the middle. The CDR3, as DNA: TGTGCCAGTAGTATTCCCGCCTTGGATCAGCCCCAGCATTTT. Amino acid sequence: CASSIPALDQPQHF.

This clonotype has only a few counts. The V gene is TRBV6-5, the J gene TRBJ1-6, with D unclear. The germline CDR1 and CDR2 sequences are MNHEY and SVGAGI. The CDR3 has 14 amino acids. Trimming removed 2 bases from V and 0 bases from J, with 2 bases in between. Here the CDR3 reads CASSYSSYNSPLHF. CDR3 nucleotide sequence: TGTGCCAGCAGTTACAGCTCCTATAATTCACCCCTCCACTTT.